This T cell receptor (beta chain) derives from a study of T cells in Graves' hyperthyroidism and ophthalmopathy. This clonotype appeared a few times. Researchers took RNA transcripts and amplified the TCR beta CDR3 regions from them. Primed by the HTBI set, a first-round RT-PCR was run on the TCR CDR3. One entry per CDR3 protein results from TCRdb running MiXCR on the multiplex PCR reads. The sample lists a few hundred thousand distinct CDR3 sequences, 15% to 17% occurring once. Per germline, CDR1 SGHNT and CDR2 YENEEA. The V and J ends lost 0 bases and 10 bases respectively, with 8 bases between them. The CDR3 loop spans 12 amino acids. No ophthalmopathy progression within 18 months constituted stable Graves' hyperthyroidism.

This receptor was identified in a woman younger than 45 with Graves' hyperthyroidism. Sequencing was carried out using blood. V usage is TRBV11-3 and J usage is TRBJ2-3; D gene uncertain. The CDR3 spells CASSLERGPQYF. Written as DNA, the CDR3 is TGTGCCAGCAGCTTAGAAAGAGGACCGCAGTATTTT.